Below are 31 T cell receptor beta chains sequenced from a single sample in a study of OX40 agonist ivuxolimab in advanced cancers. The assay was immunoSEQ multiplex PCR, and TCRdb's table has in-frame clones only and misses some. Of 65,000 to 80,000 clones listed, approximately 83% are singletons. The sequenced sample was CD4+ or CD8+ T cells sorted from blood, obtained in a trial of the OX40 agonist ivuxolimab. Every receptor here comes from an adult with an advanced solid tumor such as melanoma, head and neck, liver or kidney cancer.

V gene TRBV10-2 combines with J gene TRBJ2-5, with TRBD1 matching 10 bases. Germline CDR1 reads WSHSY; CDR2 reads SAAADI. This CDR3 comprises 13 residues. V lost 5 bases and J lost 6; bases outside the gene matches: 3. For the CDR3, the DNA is TGCGCCAGCAGTCTGGGACAGGGGAAGACCCAGTACTTC. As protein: CASSLGQGKTQYF.

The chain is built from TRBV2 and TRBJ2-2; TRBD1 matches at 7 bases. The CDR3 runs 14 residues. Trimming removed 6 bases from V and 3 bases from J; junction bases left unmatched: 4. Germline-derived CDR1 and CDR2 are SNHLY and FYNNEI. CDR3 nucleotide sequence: TGTGCCAGCAGGACGACAGGGCACACCGGGGAGCTGTTTTTT. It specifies CASRTTGHTGELFF.

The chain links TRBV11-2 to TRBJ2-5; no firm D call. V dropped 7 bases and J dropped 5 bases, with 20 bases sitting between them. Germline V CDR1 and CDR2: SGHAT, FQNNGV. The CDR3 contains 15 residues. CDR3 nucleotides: TGTGCCAGCACCTTCCGTTTGGGCCTGGGGGAGACCCAGTACTTC. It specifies CASTFRLGLGETQYF.

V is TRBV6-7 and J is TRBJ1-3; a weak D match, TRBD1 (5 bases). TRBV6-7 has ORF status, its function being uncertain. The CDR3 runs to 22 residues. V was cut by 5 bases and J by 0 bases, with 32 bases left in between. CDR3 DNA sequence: TGTGCCAGCAGTCGGACTCGGGCCAGGACATGGCAGGGCATTAGCTCTGGAAACACCATATATTTT. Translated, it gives CASSRTRARTWQGISSGNTIYF.

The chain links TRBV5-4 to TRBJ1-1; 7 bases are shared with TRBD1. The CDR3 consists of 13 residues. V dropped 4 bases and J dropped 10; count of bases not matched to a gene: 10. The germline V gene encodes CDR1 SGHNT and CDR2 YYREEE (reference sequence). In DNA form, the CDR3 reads TGTGCCAGCAGCGAACAGGGGTCGGGGGGAGCTTTCTTT. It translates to CASSEQGSGGAFF.

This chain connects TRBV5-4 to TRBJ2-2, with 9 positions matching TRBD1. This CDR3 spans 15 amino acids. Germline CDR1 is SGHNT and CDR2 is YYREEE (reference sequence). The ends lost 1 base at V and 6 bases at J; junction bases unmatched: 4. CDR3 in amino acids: CASSLPQGAAGELFF. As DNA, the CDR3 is TGTGCCAGCAGCTTGCCACAGGGGGCCGCCGGGGAGCTGTTTTTT. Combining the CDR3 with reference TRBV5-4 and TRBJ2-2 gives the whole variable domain ETGVTQSPTHLIKTRGQQVTLRCSSQSGHNTVSWYQQALGQGPQFIFQYYREEENGRGNFPPRFSGLQFPNYSSELNVNALELDDSALYLCASSLPQGAAGELFFGEGSRLTVL.

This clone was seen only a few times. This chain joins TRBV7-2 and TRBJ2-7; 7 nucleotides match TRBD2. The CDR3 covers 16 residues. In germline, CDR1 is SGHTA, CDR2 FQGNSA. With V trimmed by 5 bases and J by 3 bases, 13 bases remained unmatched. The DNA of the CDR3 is TGTGCCAGCAGCCACGCCGGGTGGGGCGGGGGCTACGAGCAGTACTTC. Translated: CASSHAGWGGGYEQYF.

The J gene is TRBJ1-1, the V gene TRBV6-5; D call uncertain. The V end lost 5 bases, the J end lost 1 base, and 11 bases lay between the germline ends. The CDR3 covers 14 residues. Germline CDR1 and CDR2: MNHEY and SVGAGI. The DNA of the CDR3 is TGTGCCAGCAGTCTCCCGCCGGCGAACACTGAAGCTTTCTTT. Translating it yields CASSLPPANTEAFF.

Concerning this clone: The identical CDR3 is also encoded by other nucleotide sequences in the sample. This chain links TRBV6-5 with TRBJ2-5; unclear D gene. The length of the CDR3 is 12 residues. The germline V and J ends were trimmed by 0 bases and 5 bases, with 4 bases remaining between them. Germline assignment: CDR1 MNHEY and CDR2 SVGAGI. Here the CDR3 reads CASSYSPETQYF. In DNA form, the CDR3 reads TGTGCCAGCAGTTACTCGCCGGAGACCCAGTACTTC.

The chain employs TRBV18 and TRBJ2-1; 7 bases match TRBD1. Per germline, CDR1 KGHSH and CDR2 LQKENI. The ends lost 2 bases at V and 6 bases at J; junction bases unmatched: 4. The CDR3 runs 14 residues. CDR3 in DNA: TGTGCCAGCTCACCATTCGGGACAGCCAATGAGCAGTTCTTC. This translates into CASSPFGTANEQFF.

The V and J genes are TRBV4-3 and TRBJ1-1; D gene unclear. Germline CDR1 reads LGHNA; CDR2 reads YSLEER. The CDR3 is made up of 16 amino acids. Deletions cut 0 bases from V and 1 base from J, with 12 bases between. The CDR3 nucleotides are TGCGCCAGCAGCCAAGATCTTATGCAGGCGAACACTGAAGCTTTCTTT. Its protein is CASSQDLMQANTEAFF.

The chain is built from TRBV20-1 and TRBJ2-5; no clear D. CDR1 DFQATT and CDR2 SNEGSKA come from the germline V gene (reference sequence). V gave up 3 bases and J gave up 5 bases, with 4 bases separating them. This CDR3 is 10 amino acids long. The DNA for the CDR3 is TGCAGTGCTAGGCGTGAGACCCAGTACTTC. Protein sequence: CSARRETQYF.

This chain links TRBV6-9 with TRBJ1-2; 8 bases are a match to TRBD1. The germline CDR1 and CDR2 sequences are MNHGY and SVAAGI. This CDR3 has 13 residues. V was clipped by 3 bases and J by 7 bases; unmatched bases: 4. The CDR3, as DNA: TGTGCCAGCAGTTACAGGGGGCGCGGTGGCTACACCTTC. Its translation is CASSYRGRGGYTF.

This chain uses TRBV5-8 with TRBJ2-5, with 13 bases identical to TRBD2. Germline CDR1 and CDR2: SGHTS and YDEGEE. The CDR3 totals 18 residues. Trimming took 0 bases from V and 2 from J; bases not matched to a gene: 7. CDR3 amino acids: CASSLERTSGSGQETQYF. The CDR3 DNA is TGTGCCAGCAGCTTGGAAAGGACTAGCGGGAGTGGACAAGAGACCCAGTACTTC. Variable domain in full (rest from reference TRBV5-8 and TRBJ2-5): EAGVTQSPTHLIKTRGQQATLRCSPISGHTSVYWYQQALGLGLQFLLWYDEGEERNRGNFPPRFSGRQFPNYSSELNVNALELEDSALYLCASSLERTSGSGQETQYFGPGTRLLVL.

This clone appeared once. This CDR3 is CASSLALTSGRPDEQFF. The CDR3 nucleotides read TGTGCCAGCAGCTTGGCTTTGACTAGCGGGAGACCGGATGAGCAGTTCTTC. The V gene is TRBV5-8, the J gene TRBJ2-1; 12 positions agree with TRBD2. Trimming took 0 bases from V and 8 from J; bases not matched to a gene: 9. The germline CDR1 and CDR2 sequences are SGHTS and YDEGEE. This CDR3 region has 17 residues.

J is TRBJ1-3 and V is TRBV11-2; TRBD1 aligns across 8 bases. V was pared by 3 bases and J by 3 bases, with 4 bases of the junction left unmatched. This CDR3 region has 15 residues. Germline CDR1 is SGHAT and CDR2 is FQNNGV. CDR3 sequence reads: CASSFQGAIGNTIYF. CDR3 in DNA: TGTGCCAGCAGCTTCCAGGGGGCGATTGGAAACACCATATATTTT.

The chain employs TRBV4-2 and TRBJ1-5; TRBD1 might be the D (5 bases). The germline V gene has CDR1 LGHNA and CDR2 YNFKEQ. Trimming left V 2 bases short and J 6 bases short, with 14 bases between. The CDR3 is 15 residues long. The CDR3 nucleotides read TGTGCCAGCAGCCAATGGGGGGAACAGAGTCAGCCCCAGCATTTT. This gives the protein CASSQWGEQSQPQHF.

The CDR3 here is CAWSVGATNGQYF. CDR3 DNA sequence: TGTGCCTGGAGTGTAGGAGCGACGAACGGGCAGTACTTC. The chain recombines TRBV30 with TRBJ2-7; D remains ambiguous. The CDR3 has 13 residues. Germline CDR1 is GTSNPN and CDR2 is SVGIG (reference sequence). V was clipped by 0 bases and J by 9 bases, with 15 bases between them.

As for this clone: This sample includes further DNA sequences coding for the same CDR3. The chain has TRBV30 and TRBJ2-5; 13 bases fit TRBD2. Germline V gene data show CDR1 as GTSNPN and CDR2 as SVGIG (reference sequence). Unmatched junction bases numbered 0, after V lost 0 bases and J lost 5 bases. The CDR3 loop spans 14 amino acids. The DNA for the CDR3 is TGTGCCTGGAGTGTACTAGCGGGAGGGGAGACCCAGTACTTC. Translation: CAWSVLAGGETQYF.

The chain's CDR3 is CAMREGGRGEQYF. The CDR3 DNA reads TGTGCCATGAGGGAGGGGGGAAGGGGCGAGCAGTACTTC. J is TRBJ2-7 and V is TRBV10-3, with a weak D call TRBD2 (7 bases). The V end lost 9 bases, the J end lost 6 bases, and 18 bases lay between the germline ends. Germline values: CDR1 ENHRY, CDR2 SYGVKD. This CDR3 contains 13 residues.

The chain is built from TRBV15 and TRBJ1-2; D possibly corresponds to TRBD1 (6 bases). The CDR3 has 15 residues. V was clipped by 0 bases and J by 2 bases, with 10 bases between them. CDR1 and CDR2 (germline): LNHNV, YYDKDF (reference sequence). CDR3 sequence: CATSRDTGLNYGYTF. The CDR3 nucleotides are TGTGCCACCAGCAGAGATACAGGGCTAAACTATGGCTACACCTTC.

The CDR3 DNA reads TGTGCCAGCAGCTCCAAAAGGGCGGGAGAAGGACGGGCACAGTACTTC. It codes for CASSSKRAGEGRAQYF. This chain links TRBV7-9 with TRBJ2-7; 7 bases align to TRBD2. The length of the CDR3 is 16 residues. V shed 4 bases, J shed 10 bases, and the junction held 19 bases outside the gene matches. Germline V gene lookup returns CDR1 SEHNR and CDR2 FQNEAQ (reference sequence).

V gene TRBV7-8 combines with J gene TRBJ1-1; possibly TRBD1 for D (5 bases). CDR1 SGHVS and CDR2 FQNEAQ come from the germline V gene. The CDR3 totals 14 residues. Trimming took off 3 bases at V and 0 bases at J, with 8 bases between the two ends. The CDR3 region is CASSLAGLNTEAFF. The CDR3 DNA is TGTGCCAGCAGCTTGGCAGGGCTGAACACTGAAGCTTTCTTT.

CDR3: CASSNTQGRKPYEQYF. DNA of the CDR3: TGTGCCAGCAGTAACACACAGGGGCGAAAGCCCTACGAGCAGTACTTC. The V and J genes are TRBV5-6 and TRBJ2-5; TRBD1 agrees at 7 bases. The J call may be faulty, since TRBJ2-7 better matches the DNA end. This CDR3 spans 16 amino acids. The V gene's germline CDR1 is SGHDT and CDR2 YYEEEE.

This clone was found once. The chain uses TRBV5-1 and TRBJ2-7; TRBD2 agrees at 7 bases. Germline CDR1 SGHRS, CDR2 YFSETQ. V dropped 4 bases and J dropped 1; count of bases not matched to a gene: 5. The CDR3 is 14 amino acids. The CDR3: CASSTSATSYEQYF. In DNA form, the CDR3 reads TGCGCCAGCAGCACTAGCGCTACGTCCTACGAGCAGTACTTC.

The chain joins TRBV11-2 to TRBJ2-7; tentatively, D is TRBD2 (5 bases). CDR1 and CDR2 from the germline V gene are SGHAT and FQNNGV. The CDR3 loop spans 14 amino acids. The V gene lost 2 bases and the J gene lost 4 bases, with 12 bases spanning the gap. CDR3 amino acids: CASSLSPRGYEQYF. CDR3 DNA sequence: TGTGCCAGCAGCTTAAGCCCCCGGGGATACGAGCAGTACTTC.

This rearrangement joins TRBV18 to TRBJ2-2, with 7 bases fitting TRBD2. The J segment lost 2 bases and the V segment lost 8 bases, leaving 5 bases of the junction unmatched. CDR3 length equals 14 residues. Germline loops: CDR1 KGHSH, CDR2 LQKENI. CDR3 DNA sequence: TGTGCCAGCACCCCTAGCGGCAACACCGGGGAGCTGTTTTTT. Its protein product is CASTPSGNTGELFF.

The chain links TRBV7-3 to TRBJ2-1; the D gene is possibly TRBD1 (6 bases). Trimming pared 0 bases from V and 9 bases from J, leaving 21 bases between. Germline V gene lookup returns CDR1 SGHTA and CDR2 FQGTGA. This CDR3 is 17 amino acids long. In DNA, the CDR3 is TGTGCCAGCAGCTTAACCCCCACCCTGGACAGCTACGGTGAGCAGTTCTTC. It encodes CASSLTPTLDSYGEQFF.

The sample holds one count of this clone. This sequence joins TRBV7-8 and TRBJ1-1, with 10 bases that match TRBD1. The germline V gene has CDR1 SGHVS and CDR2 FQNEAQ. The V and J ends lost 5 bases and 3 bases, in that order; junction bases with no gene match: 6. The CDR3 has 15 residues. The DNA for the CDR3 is TGTGCCAGCAGCCGGGGGGGGACAGGGGACACTGAAGCTTTCTTT. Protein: CASSRGGTGDTEAFF.

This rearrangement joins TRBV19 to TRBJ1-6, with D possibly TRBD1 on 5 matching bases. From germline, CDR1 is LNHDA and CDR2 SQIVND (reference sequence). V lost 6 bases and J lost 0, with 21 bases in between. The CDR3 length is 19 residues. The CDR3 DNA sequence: TGTGCCAGTAGACTTGGGGCTCACTCAATAAGCTCCTATAATTCACCCCTCCACTTT. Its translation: CASRLGAHSISSYNSPLHF.

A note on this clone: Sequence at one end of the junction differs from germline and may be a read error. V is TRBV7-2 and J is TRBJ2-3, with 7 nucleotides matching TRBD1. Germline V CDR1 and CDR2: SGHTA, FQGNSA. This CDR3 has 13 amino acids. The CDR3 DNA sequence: TGTGCCAGCAGCTCAAAGCCCGGGACAGCTTTATTTTTT. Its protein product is CASSSKPGTALFF.